This T cell receptor (beta chain) emerged from a study of post-analysis software for immune sequencing data. Study details: The study covered relapsing-remitting, secondary progressive and progressive-relapsing courses of multiple sclerosis.

The TCR beta cDNA libraries contained unique molecular identifiers. TCRdb fed the PCR reads into MiXCR, producing one record per CDR3 protein. This sample yields 450,000 to 700,000 distinct CDR3 sequences, of which about 44% are seen a single time; approximately 1.7% belongs to the top ten. This clonotype was detected once. The sample consisted of blood. The receptor's source is a girl aged 10-17 years with multiple sclerosis.

CDR3 residues: CAWKAGLYEQYF. The CDR3 bases are TGTGCCTGGAAAGCAGGGCTCTACGAGCAGTACTTC. The J gene is TRBJ2-7, the V gene TRBV30; TRBD1 might be the D (5 bases). Germline loops: CDR1 GTSNPN, CDR2 SVGIG (reference sequence). The V and J ends lost 4 bases and 3 bases respectively, with 10 bases between them. The CDR3 contains 12 residues.